One sample yielded the 17 T cell receptor beta chains listed below, sequenced in a study of T cells in women clearing cervical HPV infection. Profiling relied on immunoSEQ multiplex PCR, and the TCRdb table lists in-frame clones only, not all of them. Its listing shows some 30,000 clones. Sequences were obtained from blood buffy coat. The receptor set was obtained from a woman aged 18 to 69 with a cervical HPV16 infection that either progressed to CIN3+ or cleared (not recorded which).

About this clone: The read finishes 3 residues shy of the CDR3 end, and the germline J gene is used to complete it. This rearrangement joins TRBV19 to TRBJ2-2; unclear D gene. Trimming shortened V by 5 bases and J by 6 bases, and 4 bases separated the two germline ends. In germline, CDR1 is LNHDA, CDR2 SQIVND (reference sequence). This CDR3 is 11 amino acids long. CDR3 sequence reads: CASSYSGELFF. The DNA read from the CDR3 is TGTGCCAGTAGTTACTCCGGGGAG.

On this clone itself: The read ends 3 residues before the CDR3 terminus; that terminus is restored from the germline J gene. Other nucleotide sequences in the sample specify the same CDR3. V gene TRBV6-2 or TRBV6-3 combines with J gene TRBJ1-2; 10 bases agree with TRBD1. The germline V gene has CDR1 MNHEY and CDR2 SVGEGT. This CDR3 is 14 amino acids long. CDR3 protein: CASSTTDRGPSYTF. The DNA read from the CDR3 is TGTGCCAGCAGTACCACAGACAGGGGGCCAAGC.

In the case of this clone: The read gets to within 3 residues of the CDR3 end, and the germline J gene fills in the rest. The chain joins TRBV5-1 to TRBJ2-3, with D perhaps matching TRBD1 (6 bases). This CDR3 has 14 residues. Trimming took off 4 bases at V and 2 bases at J, with 11 bases between the two ends. The germline CDR1 and CDR2 sequences are SGHRS and YFSETQ. The CDR3 DNA, read in part, is TGCGCCAGCAGCACAACAGGGAACACAGATACG. It is translated as CASSTTGNTDT. The whole CDR3 region reads CASSTTGNTDTQYF.

A note on this clone: The read falls 3 residues short of the CDR3 end, and the missing part is taken from the germline J gene. The V and J genes are TRBV5-1 and TRBJ1-4, with 9 bases aligning to TRBD1. The germline gives CDR1 SGHRS, CDR2 YFSETQ. CDR3 length equals 14 residues. J lost 5 bases, V lost 4 bases, and 3 bases had no gene match. CDR3 sequence reads: CASSGTGPNEKLFF. CDR3 DNA (partial): TGCGCCAGCAGCGGGACAGGGCCGAATGAAAAA.

Remarks on this clone: The read terminates 3 residues ahead of where the CDR3 ends, so the germline J gene completes it. The chain is built from TRBV19 and TRBJ1-4; D ambiguous. In germline, CDR1 is LNHDA, CDR2 SQIVND (reference sequence). The CDR3 loop spans 14 amino acids. The V end lost 3 bases, the J end lost 3 bases, and 8 bases lay between the germline ends. CDR3 residues: CASSIQVSNEKLFF. The part of the CDR3 DNA that was read is TGTGCCAGTAGTATCCAGGTTTCTAATGAAAAA.

The CDR3 bases that were read are TGCAGTGCTAGAGTACTAGCGGTTCCCAAAAACATT. Its translation: CSARVLAVPKNI. The CDR3 in full is CSARVLAVPKNIQYF. The V gene is TRBV20-1, the J gene TRBJ2-4, with TRBD2 matching 8 bases. The read falls 3 residues short of the CDR3 end, and the missing part is taken from the germline J gene. Germline CDR1 reads DFQATT; CDR2 reads SNEGSKA (reference sequence). V lost 1 base and J lost 2; bases outside the gene matches: 4. CDR3 length: 15 residues.

To note about this clone: The CDR3 end lies 3 residues beyond the end of the read and is filled in from the germline J gene. The V and J genes are TRBV5-8 and TRBJ1-2, with D hard to call. The germline CDR1 and CDR2 sequences are SGHTS and YDEGEE. This CDR3 has 13 amino acids. With 1 base removed from V and 2 bases from J, the gap between germline ends came to 6 bases. CDR3 bases read: TGTGCCAGCAGCTTGCCAGGAAACTATGGC. Its translation: CASSLPGNYG. The whole CDR3 sequence is CASSLPGNYGYTF. The full variable domain, its missing parts supplied by reference TRBV5-8 and TRBJ1-2, is EAGVTQSPTHLIKTRGQQATLRCSPISGHTSVYWYQQALGLGLQFLLWYDEGEERNRGNFPPRFSGRQFPNYSSELNVNALELEDSALYLCASSLPGNYGYTFGSGTRLTVV.

About this clone itself: Coverage ceases 3 residues before the CDR3 finishes, and the germline J gene fills in the end. The chain combines TRBV20-1 with TRBJ2-7; TRBD2 might be the D (6 bases). Per the germline V gene, CDR1 is DFQATT and CDR2 is SNEGSKA (reference sequence). This CDR3 contains 13 residues. V dropped 2 bases and J dropped 5 bases, with 13 bases sitting between them. CDR3 in amino acids: CSARRGEVHEQYF. The DNA read from the CDR3 is TGCAGTGCTAGACGAGGGGAGGTCCACGAG.

About this clone itself: The CDR3 end lies 3 residues beyond the end of the read and is filled in from the germline J gene. The sample carries other DNA sequences with the same CDR3. This chain links TRBV20-1 with TRBJ1-6, with 7 bases aligning to TRBD1. Trimming removed 3 bases from V and 7 bases from J; junction bases left unmatched: 12. The CDR3 extends over 16 amino acids. CDR1 is DFQATT, CDR2 SNEGSKA, per germline (reference sequence). The CDR3 here is CSARDSRDSQNSPLHF. The CDR3 DNA, read in part, is TGCAGTGCTAGGGACTCCAGGGACAGCCAGAATTCACCC.

In the case of this clone: Compared with germline, one end of the junction differs, possibly owing to a read error. The read terminates 3 residues before the CDR3 end, so the remaining end is supplied by the germline J gene. The chain couples TRBV4-2 to TRBJ2-3; 13 positions match TRBD2. The germline V gene encodes CDR1 LGHNA and CDR2 YNFKEQ. The CDR3 loop spans 15 amino acids. The part of the CDR3 DNA that was read is TGCGCCAGCAGCCAAGGACTAGCGGGAGCAGATACG. Its translation: CASSQGLAGADT. The whole CDR3 reads CASSQGLAGADTQYF.

Note on this clone: Sequencing ends 3 residues short of the CDR3 end; the germline J gene provides the rest. The chain carries TRBV6-1 and TRBJ1-6; D possibly corresponds to TRBD1 (5 bases). The length of the CDR3 is 14 residues. From germline, CDR1 is MNHNS and CDR2 SASEGT. Trimming took off 4 bases at V and 4 bases at J, with 8 bases between the two ends. CDR3 bases read: TGTGCCAGCAGTGTGGGGCAGTATAATTCACCC. It yields the protein CASSVGQYNSP. The CDR3, in full, reads CASSVGQYNSPLHF.

As to this clone: The read gets to within 3 residues of the CDR3 end, and the germline J gene fills in the rest. The chain is built from TRBV28 and TRBJ2-7; 9 bases line up with TRBD2. CDR3 size: 16 residues. Germline V gives CDR1 MDHEN, CDR2 SYDVKM. After removal of 5 bases from V and 5 bases from J, the junction contained 13 bases not matched to a gene. The sequenced CDR3 bases are TGTGCCAGCAGTCCCCAGTTTAGCGGGAGTAAGGACGAG. It yields the protein CASSPQFSGSKDE. The full CDR3 sequence reads CASSPQFSGSKDEQYF.

The part of the CDR3 DNA that was read is TGTGCCTGGACCCTAAGGGGGAGTACCTACAATGAG. It specifies CAWTLRGSTYNE. The complete CDR3 reads CAWTLRGSTYNEQFF. The rearrangement uses TRBV30 and TRBJ2-1; D possibly corresponds to TRBD1 (6 bases). Coverage ceases 3 residues before the CDR3 finishes, and the germline J gene fills in the end. The germline gives CDR1 GTSNPN, CDR2 SVGIG (reference sequence). The CDR3 is made up of 15 amino acids. Trimming took 4 bases from V and 2 from J, leaving 15 bases between them.

On this clone: The CDR3 goes on 3 residues after the read ends, and that part is filled in from the germline J gene. This chain connects TRBV28 to TRBJ2-1; 10 nucleotides agree with TRBD2. Per germline, CDR1 MDHEN and CDR2 SYDVKM. There are 17 residues in the CDR3. Trimming cost V 1 base and J 1 base; bases outside gene matches: 4. The CDR3 here is CASSLLGLADSYNEQFF. The CDR3 bases that were read are TGTGCCAGCAGTTTATTAGGACTAGCGGATTCCTACAATGAG.

A remark on this clone: The read finishes 3 residues shy of the CDR3 end, and the germline J gene is used to complete it. The J gene is TRBJ2-2, the V gene TRBV7-6; a weak D match, TRBD1 (5 bases). The V gene's germline CDR1 is SGHVS and CDR2 FNYEAQ. The CDR3 length is 15 residues. The CDR3 loop is CASSLTPSGANVLFF. The sequenced CDR3 bases are TGTGCCAGCAGCCTGACACCCTCTGGGGCCAACGTG.

A word on this clone: The CDR3 end falls 3 residues outside the read, so it is completed with the germline J gene. This chain connects TRBV20-1 to TRBJ2-7; the D call may be TRBD1 or TRBD2 (5 bases each). Germline values: CDR1 DFQATT, CDR2 SNEGSKA (reference sequence). V was shortened by 5 bases and J by 5 bases, with 16 bases between the two germline ends. The CDR3 has 13 residues. CDR3 bases read: TGCAGTGCTGGAGGCAGGGTACTTGACGAG. It encodes CSAGGRVLDE. The whole CDR3 protein is CSAGGRVLDEQYF.

A word on this clone: The read gets to within 3 residues of the CDR3 end, and the germline J gene fills in the rest. The chain combines TRBV5-1 with TRBJ2-3, with TRBD2 identical over 7 bases. After removal of 1 base from V and 2 bases from J, the junction contained 4 bases not matched to a gene. CDR3 length equals 15 residues. Germline assignment: CDR1 SGHRS and CDR2 YFSETQ. CDR3 DNA (partial): TGCGCCAGCAGCTTGCTGGGACTAAACACAGATACG. It codes for CASSLLGLNTDT. The whole CDR3 reads CASSLLGLNTDTQYF.